This T cell receptor (beta chain) appears in the sequencing data of a study of cytomegalovirus exposure and HLA in healthy donors. It was with 60 Vbeta and 13 Jbeta primers that the PCR ran. Generated by immunoSEQ multiplex PCR, the TCRdb table keeps only in-frame clones and is missing some. This listing includes 150,000 or so clones. Germline values: CDR1 SGHVS, CDR2 FNYEAQ. This CDR3 spans 13 amino acids. With V trimmed by 4 bases and J by 7 bases, 6 bases remained unmatched. Regarding donors, all were healthy bone marrow donors. In the case of this clone: Its antigen is unknown.

Study-level results: Highly shared variants forming one cluster were likely a sequencing artifact. According to an earlier analysis, most TCR beta V segments yielded productive rearrangements about 90% or about 30% of the time.

This TCR derives from a woman in her sixties in good health and CMV-seronegative. This rearrangement joins TRBV7-6 to TRBJ2-7; 8 nucleotides line up with TRBD1. The sequencing sample was made of PBMCs. The DNA for the CDR3 is TGTGCCAGCAGCTCGCAGGGGGCACAAGAGCAGTACTTC. Translated, it gives CASSSQGAQEQYF.